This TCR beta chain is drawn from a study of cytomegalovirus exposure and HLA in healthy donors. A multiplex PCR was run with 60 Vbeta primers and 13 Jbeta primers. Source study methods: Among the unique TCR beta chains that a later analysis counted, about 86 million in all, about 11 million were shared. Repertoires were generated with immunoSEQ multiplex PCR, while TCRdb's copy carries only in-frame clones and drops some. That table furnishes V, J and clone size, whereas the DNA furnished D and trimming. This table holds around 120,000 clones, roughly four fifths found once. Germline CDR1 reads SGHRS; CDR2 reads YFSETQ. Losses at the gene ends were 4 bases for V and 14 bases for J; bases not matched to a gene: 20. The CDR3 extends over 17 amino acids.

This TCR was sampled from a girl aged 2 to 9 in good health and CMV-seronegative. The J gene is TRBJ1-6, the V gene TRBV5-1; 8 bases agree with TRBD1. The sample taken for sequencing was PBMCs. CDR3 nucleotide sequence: TGCGCCAGCAGCCGAAATTTTCAACAGGGGGGATTATGGGCCCTCCACTTT. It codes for CASSRNFQQGGLWALHF.